The source of this T cell receptor (beta chain) is a study of CD8 T cells in ankylosing spondylitis. For TCR beta, libraries came from quantitative 5'-RACE with molecular barcodes. In TCRdb, the 5' RACE reads were re-called with MiXCR into one record per CDR3 protein. Of 310,000 or so distinct CDR3 sequences in the sample, around 18% were seen once. V dropped 6 bases and J dropped 2; count of bases not matched to a gene: 7. This CDR3 has 15 amino acids. CDR1 is MNHNS and CDR2 is SASEGT in the germline V gene. Points on this clonotype: Its specificity is not known.

Study-level findings and limits: Within ankylosing spondylitis blood, a TCR beta motif made up of eight or nine highly homologous variants appeared to be characteristic. As reported, disease-linked clones showed significant enrichment in matched ankylosing spondylitis synovial fluid. Some motif variants were previously reported in reactive arthritis synovial fluid and blood.

The source is a male donor with ankylosing spondylitis or in good health (not recorded which). This chain connects TRBV6-1 to TRBJ2-3; TRBD2 aligns across 8 bases. Input material: blood, either unsorted or a sorted T cell fraction (not recorded which). The CDR3 DNA reads TGTGCCAGCAGCGACATTAGCGGGACCACAGATACGCAGTATTTT. Amino acids: CASSDISGTTDTQYF.